The 2 T cell receptor beta chains in this list originate from one sample, sequenced in a study of spatial heterogeneity in lung cancer. TCRdb processed the 5' RACE reads anew with MiXCR; each CDR3 protein has one entry. The sample consists of about 120,000 distinct CDR3 sequences, 12% of them appearing once. The time point here: blood at routine non-recurrence follow-up after resection. Whole RNA, isolated from tumor, nontumor lung or frozen PBMC, was sequenced without prior sorting. The sample was PBMCs, taken at follow-up. The receptors derive from a male donor with early-stage non-small cell lung cancer.

At least ten counts were recorded for this clonotype. J is TRBJ2-1 and V is TRBV15, with D perhaps TRBD1 or TRBD2 (5 bases each). Germline V gives CDR1 LNHNV, CDR2 YYDKDF (reference sequence). There are 14 residues in the CDR3. Trimming left V 1 base short and J 6 bases short, with 10 bases between. CDR3 in DNA: TGTGCCACCAGCAGAGGCCGGGGCGTCAATGAGCAGTTCTTC. It yields the protein CATSRGRGVNEQFF.

A few counts support this clonotype. CDR3 residues: CASRPGIVSTDTQYF. CDR3 coding DNA: TGTGCCAGCAGACCAGGGATAGTTAGCACAGATACGCAGTATTTT. The chain has TRBV6-5 and TRBJ2-3; D is possibly TRBD1 (5 bases). V was clipped by 6 bases and J by 0 bases, with 13 bases between them. CDR3 length: 15 amino acids. Germline V gene data show CDR1 as MNHEY and CDR2 as SVGAGI.